These 10 T cell receptor beta chains share one sample of origin, sequenced in a study of shared clonotypes between healthy human individuals. Using immunoSEQ multiplex PCR, the repertoire was profiled, and TCRdb retains in-frame clones only, with some absent. The sample holds fewer than 1 million clones, roughly 96% seen once. Naive CD8 cells, CD45RO-negative and positively selected for CCR7, excluded terminally differentiated effector memory CD45RA+ cells. Sequencing was carried out using naive CD8+ T cells sorted from blood. The receptors stem from a man between 25 and 39 years old in good health.

The chain recombines TRBV27 with TRBJ1-5; D is unclear. This CDR3 spans 14 amino acids. In germline, CDR1 is MNHEY, CDR2 SMNVEV (reference sequence). The ends were cut back, 2 bases at V and 6 bases at J, with 11 bases in the middle. The CDR3 DNA reads as TGTGCCAGCAGTTTAAGTTCGGTTAGTCAGCCCCAGCATTTT. This translates into CASSLSSVSQPQHF.

The genes are TRBV11-2 and TRBJ2-5, with TRBD1 matching over 7 bases. Looked up from germline, CDR1 is SGHAT and CDR2 is FQNNGV. The CDR3 extends over 14 amino acids. Trimming at V came to 5 bases and at J to 2 bases, leaving 5 bases not matched to a gene. CDR3 amino acids: CASSPGTEQETQYF. CDR3 DNA: TGTGCCAGCAGCCCAGGGACAGAACAAGAGACCCAGTACTTC.

In its sample, this clone was seen once. V gene TRBV28 combines with J gene TRBJ1-2, with 8 bases matching TRBD1. Germline values: CDR1 MDHEN, CDR2 SYDVKM. This CDR3 comprises 16 residues. V dropped 2 bases and J dropped 4; count of bases not matched to a gene: 9. The CDR3 is CASSLMVAQGAYGYTF. The CDR3 region has the DNA TGTGCCAGCAGTTTAATGGTCGCGCAGGGGGCCTATGGCTACACCTTC.

The chain uses TRBV28 and TRBJ2-7; D call uncertain. Trimming pared 6 bases from V and 3 bases from J, leaving 9 bases between. The CDR3 is 12 amino acids. CDR1 and CDR2 from the germline V gene are MDHEN and SYDVKM. The CDR3 DNA sequence: TGTGCCAGCAGCCAATACGACTACGAGCAGTACTTC. Translation: CASSQYDYEQYF.

The chain is built from TRBV7-2 and TRBJ2-7; D not certain. Germline loops: CDR1 SGHTA, CDR2 FQGNSA. This CDR3 has 14 amino acids. The V end lost 1 base, the J end lost 3 bases, and 10 bases lay between the germline ends. The CDR3 region has the DNA TGTGCCAGCAGCTTAGACGTCCCCCACTACGAGCAGTACTTC. This codes for CASSLDVPHYEQYF.

The count of this clone is one. The chain joins TRBV5-1 to TRBJ2-1; no clear D. The V end lost 4 bases, the J end lost 8 bases, and 13 bases lay between the germline ends. The CDR3 is made up of 13 amino acids. Looked up from germline, CDR1 is SGHRS and CDR2 is YFSETQ. The CDR3 loop reads CASSGPSRHEQFF. The CDR3 DNA follows: TGCGCCAGCAGCGGGCCCTCTCGCCATGAGCAGTTCTTC.

The chain links TRBV9 to TRBJ1-5; D not resolved. CDR1 is SGDLS and CDR2 is YYNGEE in the germline V gene. This CDR3 contains 14 residues. With 3 bases removed from V and 3 bases from J, the gap between germline ends came to 10 bases. CDR3 sequence: CASSDGLVNQPQHF. The CDR3 nucleotides are TGTGCCAGCAGCGACGGACTCGTCAATCAGCCCCAGCATTTT.

In this sample, this clone turned up once. This chain connects TRBV28 to TRBJ2-7, with TRBD1 identical over 8 bases. Germline trimming cut 6 bases from V and 3 bases from J; bases unmatched to any gene: 7. There are 14 residues in the CDR3. In germline, CDR1 is MDHEN, CDR2 SYDVKM. This CDR3 reads CASSRLDRVYEQYF. The CDR3 nucleotides read TGTGCCAGCAGCAGGCTGGACAGGGTCTACGAGCAGTACTTC. Based on the CDR3 plus reference TRBV28 and TRBJ2-7, the full variable domain is DVKVTQSSRYLVKRTGEKVFLECVQDMDHENMFWYRQDPGLGLRLIYFSYDVKMKEKGDIPEGYSVSREKKERFSLILESASTNQTSMYLCASSRLDRVYEQYFGPGTRLTVT.

This rearrangement joins TRBV14 to TRBJ2-1; D remains unclear. The V and J ends lost 1 base and 10 bases respectively, with 8 bases between them. CDR3 size: 12 residues. Looked up from germline, CDR1 is SGHDN and CDR2 is FVKESK. This CDR3 is CASSQVNQEQFF. CDR3 DNA: TGTGCCAGCAGCCAAGTCAATCAGGAGCAGTTCTTC.

The chain carries TRBV11-2 and TRBJ1-5; 7 bases align to TRBD1. Trimming cost V 5 bases and J 7 bases; bases outside gene matches: 14. There are 16 residues in the CDR3. Germline CDR1 SGHAT, CDR2 FQNNGV. CDR3 coding DNA: TGTGCCAGCAGCCCGGGGACAGCGACTGCTGGACAGCCCCAGCATTTT. It codes for CASSPGTATAGQPQHF.